The entry below gives a single T cell receptor (beta chain) sequence along with its context. No antigen is known for it. This entry belongs to a study of cytomegalovirus exposure and HLA in healthy donors (dated by TCRdb to the late 2010s). As for the study more broadly: An earlier analysis of several hundred of the donors reported 250 to 300 Gb of sequence data and roughly 110 million unique TCR beta sequences from around 200 million T cells. Among around 400 genotyped donors of the cohort, an average of approximately 220,000 unique TCR beta nucleotide sequences was sequenced per donor, of which 15% to 20% were non-productive. Of the 350 to 450 genotyped donors, 81% were placed in the genetic ancestry cluster associated with self-reported Caucasian donors. Donor age, sex, ethnicity and CMV serostatus were compiled alongside the repertoire data. To study patterns of TCR occurrence, a later analysis re-analyzed previously published TCR beta repertoires from several hundred donors and added high-resolution HLA genotyping. The aim of the study was to test whether cataloging public T cell receptors could identify signatures of past pathogen exposure. Every discovery cohort repertoire had been produced on one sequencing platform. The study profiled the T cell repertoires of under 700 subjects by immunosequencing and related them to cytomegalovirus serostatus. In a later genetic analysis, genome-wide SNP genotypes for about 55% of the 666 donors were used, and that subset was treated as a discovery cohort. To predict cytomegalovirus infection status, the study combined high-throughput TCR immunosequencing, statistical association of individual TCRs with disease status, and machine learning. Typing coverage differed by locus: A, B, C, DRB1 and DQB1 were typed in roughly 620-630 donors, DQA1 in roughly 510, DPA1 in some 610, and DPB1 in 450 to 480. HLA typing included class I and class II loci at four-digit resolution. A separate validation cohort of over a hundred different subjects was used in addition to the 666-subject first cohort. To decide whether each TCR beta V gene segment behaved as functional or pseudogenic, an earlier analysis of 587 of the donors relied on high-throughput TCR beta sequencing. Around 300 gigabases of sequencing data and some 85 million unique TCR sequences were included in an early release covering over 600 HLA-typed donors. Rather than using new phenotypic data, the later analysis identified candidate immune exposures from TCR beta sequences and from how often those sequences occurred across donors. A handful of DR-DQ haplotypes were handled as single units for association and clustering because linkage in the cohort was strong. Paper-wide results and their limitations: At a false discovery rate of 0.05, a later analysis linked around 15,000 TCR beta sequences to specific HLA alleles. In a later analysis, HLA-associated TCR beta chains were found to be more clonally expanded and to have lower generation probabilities than equally common non-associated chains. Three of the identified cytomegalovirus-associated TCR beta chains were confirmed in vitro to be specific for cytomegalovirus antigens. Most TCR sequences were observed very rarely across donors, whereas some public TCRs were present in many individuals. Only TCR beta chains were sequenced in this cohort, and the absence of alpha or paired-chain data limited detectable features. According to the authors, the approach could potentially be generalized to other disease states and immunological phenotypes. A further reported finding was that TCR beta sequences accurately predicted the HLA-A and HLA-B alleles for most subjects in the first cohort. CMV serostatus was the only immune exposure information available for the cohort. A group of highly shared sequence variants was considered likely to be a technical artifact of the sequencing pipeline. An earlier analysis of roughly 570 of the donors showed that most TCR beta V segments appeared in productive rearrangements either about 87% or about 30% of the time, which broadly matched IMGT annotations. Some IMGT-functional V segments, including TRBV6-2 and TRBV6-3, could not be told apart with the 87-base-pair reads, so those segments were excluded. According to a later analysis, parvovirus B19, influenza, CMV and Epstein-Barr virus appeared linked to several top co-occurrence clusters. When HLA alleles, especially DR and DQ, strongly co-occurred, attributing TCR associations to individual alleles was difficult. A later analysis found that TCR association rates varied across HLA loci, with DRB1 alleles showing the most associated TCRs and HLA-C alleles the fewest. Presence/absence analyses assumed roughly uniform sequencing depth across donors, an assumption that may not hold. Because counts were too low, 15 or so rarely observed V segments, including chromosome 9 orphons, were excluded from the earlier analysis of around 590 of the donors. Because some donors lacked HLA typing at each locus, the association tests relied only on the typed subset. Compared with the roughly 670-donor mean, donors in an Asian-associated ancestry cluster had fewer N-insertions in productive TCRs, according to a later genetic analysis. Linkage disequilibrium might explain the correlated functional status among segregating V segments, but an unknown experimental factor could not be ruled out. The classifier was reported to diagnose cytomegalovirus status with high specificity and sensitivity in both the original and validation cohorts. Most CMV-associated TCR beta chains appeared to be HLA-restricted in a later analysis, and the HLA associations seemed to be driven largely by CMV exposure. The study gave a list of about 150 TCR beta chains associated with cytomegalovirus. A later genetic analysis associated a missense DCLRE1C variant with V-gene and J-gene trimming of TCR beta chains, and an independent cohort replicated the association.

The cohort consisted of hundreds of healthy bone marrow donors. At the time of sampling, all cohort members were nominally healthy, though unrecorded immune exposures were likely present. The donor was CMV seronegative and was included in the group of approximately 350 seronegative cohort members. A peripheral blood sample was provided by each donor, and peripheral blood mononuclear cells were used for TCR beta sequencing. Genomic DNA extraction from the blood cell samples was performed with the Qiagen DNeasy Blood Extraction Kit. Preparation of the library involved the immunoSEQ multiplex PCR assay. The multiplex PCR relied on a mix of 60 forward primers for TCR Vbeta segments and 13 reverse primers for TCR Jbeta segments. The CDR3 region of rearranged TCR beta genes was amplified from genomic DNA with a multiplex PCR assay. The amplified TCR beta libraries were sequenced on the Illumina HiSeq System as 87-base-pair reads. As for how the authors treated the data: A later analysis counted about 80 million unique TCR beta chains across the 650 to 700 repertoires, and around 12 million of these chains were shared by at least two donors. Raw reads were error-corrected and collapsed into unique sequences with a nearest-neighbor algorithm that merged closely related sequences to remove PCR and sequencing errors. CDR3 sequences were aligned to IMGT reference sequences to assign V, D and J gene segments. For a sequence to be retained, a match of at least six nucleotides was required to both a V gene segment and a J gene segment. A rearrangement counted as productive if the CDR3 had no stop codons and remained in frame with V and J, and every other rearrangement counted as non-productive. Following IMGT convention, CDR3 was defined as the stretch from the second conserved V-encoded cysteine up to the conserved J-encoded phenylalanine. In an earlier analysis of approximately 500 of the donors, sequences lacking an unambiguous match to a single V gene segment were excluded. In an earlier analysis of almost 600 of the donors, a V segment was called functional when productive rearrangements were above 56.7%, and segregating when the standard deviation between donors exceeded 5%. A statistical classification framework was developed to diagnose cytomegalovirus status using the catalog of TCR beta chain sequences. In a later analysis, V and J genes were assigned by comparing TCR nucleotide sequences against IMGT/GENE-DB human TR gene sequences. A later analysis assigned CDR3 sequences and most-parsimonious VDJ recombination scenarios with the TCRdist pipeline. In a later analysis, each TCR beta chain was defined by its CDR3 amino acid sequence together with its V-gene family, and reads without a unique V-gene family were excluded. To address suspected cross-contamination and a sequencing artifact, a later analysis removed 592 highly shared, low-generation-probability nucleotide sequences. In a later analysis, a clonal expansion index was calculated for each public chain from normalized within-repertoire ranks of inferred template counts. A later analysis computed generation probabilities with a VDJ recombination model fitted to out-of-frame rearrangements, and checked the results against IGoR. In a later analysis, hypergeometric tests were used to score TCR-TCR, TCR-HLA and TCR-CMV co-occurrence, with a repertoire-size bias correction applied to TCR pairs. To estimate false discovery rates, a later analysis permuted the HLA or CMV assignments 20 times. In a later analysis, co-occurring TCRs were grouped using DBSCAN, and TCRdist sequence similarity was added for clustering within HLA-allele-positive subsets. Repertoires with fewer than 30,000 or more than 120,000 public chains were left out of co-occurrence clustering, as were about 5 repertoires with anomalous nucleotide sharing. TCRdb holds this immuneACCESS table with in-frame rearrangements only. Some clones are missing; in checked studies, unresolved V genes explain under half, and the rest has no known cause. V, J and clone size are taken as reported in that table, and D and trimming were inferred from the DNA itself. This sample's table has entries for over 55,000 clones. The biggest ten clones account for roughly 15% of the sample.

Looking up the germline V gene yields CDR1 MGHRA and CDR2 YSYEKL. Measured from the cysteine to the phenylalanine, the CDR3 is 16 residues long. CDR3 DNA is the only sequence kept; it has 48 bases, read in frame from the first base. The germline V end is reduced by 1 base and the J end by 5 bases; junction bases left unmatched: 9. Sequences were obtained from PBMCs. Rearrangement joined TRBV4-1 to TRBJ2-5; 8 central nucleotides agree with TRBD2. This clonotype was sampled from a boy between 5 and 17 years old in good health and CMV-seronegative. At the DNA level, the sequence is TGCGCCAGCAGCCAAGCGGGGAGCGGGGGCGGGGAGACCCAGTACTTC. Its coded protein is CASSQAGSGGGETQYF.